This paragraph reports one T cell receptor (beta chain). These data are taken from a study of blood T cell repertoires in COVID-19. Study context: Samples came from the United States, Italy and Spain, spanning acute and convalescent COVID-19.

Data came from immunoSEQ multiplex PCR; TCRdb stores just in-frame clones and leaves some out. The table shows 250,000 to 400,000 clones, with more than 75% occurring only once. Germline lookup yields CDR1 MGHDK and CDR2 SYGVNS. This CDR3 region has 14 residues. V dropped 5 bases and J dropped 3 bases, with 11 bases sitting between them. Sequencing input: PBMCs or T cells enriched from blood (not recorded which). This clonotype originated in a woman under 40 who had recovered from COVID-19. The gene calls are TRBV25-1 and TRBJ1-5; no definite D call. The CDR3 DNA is TGTGCCAGCAGTCCCCCGGGGTCCAATCAGCCCCAGCATTTT. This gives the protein CASSPPGSNQPQHF. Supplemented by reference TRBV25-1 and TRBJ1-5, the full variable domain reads EADIYQTPRYLVIGTGKKITLECSQTMGHDKMYWYQQDPGMELHLIHYSYGVNSTEKGDLSSESTVSRIRTEHFPLTLESARPSHTSQYLCASSPPGSNQPQHFGDGTRLSIL.